This T cell receptor beta chain came from a study of spatial heterogeneity in lung cancer. Study summary: The average appearance count of each unique TCR and UMI combination in raw reads was more than nine. The study, taken as a whole, reports: The numbers of ubiquitous and regional expanded TCRs correlated with ubiquitous and regional nonsynonymous mutations, respectively. It was found that expanded intratumoral alpha and beta TCR counts tracked tumor mutation counts.

The library protocol tagged each TCR cDNA with a unique molecular identifier. TCRdb reanalysed the 5' RACE reads using MiXCR and keeps one entry per CDR3 protein. The table has under 15,000 distinct CDR3 sequences, around 5.4% seen once. The time point here: sample taken at primary tumor resection. This clonotype is medium-sized (0.01 to 0.1%) in the sample. Its antigen remains unidentified. This beta chain is an unintended read in a library built for alpha chains; its size means little. The receptor comes from a female donor with early-stage non-small cell lung cancer. The sequencing here drew on lung tumor tissue, taken at surgery.

CDR3 residues: CSVEGGPLSTIQETQYF. Written as DNA, the CDR3 is TGCAGCGTTGAAGGCGGACCTCTGAGCACGATACAAGAGACCCAGTACTTC. The chain joins TRBV29-1 to TRBJ2-5, with D hard to call. CDR1 and CDR2 from the germline V gene are SQVTM and ANQGSEA. The length of the CDR3 is 17 residues. V lost 1 base and J 2 bases, leaving 20 bases between the germline ends.